These T cell receptor beta chains were read from a single sample in a study of CD8 T cells in ankylosing spondylitis. Via MiXCR, TCRdb re-called the 5' RACE reads, giving one row per CDR3 protein. Among over 400,000 distinct CDR3 sequences listed, 26% were seen once. The sequencing input was blood, either unsorted or a sorted T cell fraction (not recorded which). All receptors derive from a male donor with ankylosing spondylitis. Both conserved end residues are part of each CDR3. A D gene is named only where the DNA matches it firmly. Expanded clones get a size class; other rows say once, few or many, or leave the size out.

size: -; D: -; V: TRBV20-1; J: TRBJ2-5; DNA: TGCAGTGCTGGGGGGGCAGGTGCTTCCCTCGGAGAGACCCAGTACTTC; CDR3: CSAGGAGASLGETQYF
size: few; D: TRBD2; V: TRBV20-1; J: TRBJ2-7; DNA: TGCAGTGCTAGACTAGCGGGAGGGTACTACGAGCAGTACTTC; CDR3: CSARLAGGYYEQYF
size: few; D: TRBD1; V: TRBV18; J: TRBJ2-7; DNA: TGTGCCAGCTCCCAACGGGACAGGGGGAACGAGCAGTACTTC; CDR3: CASSQRDRGNEQYF
size: few; D: -; V: TRBV18; J: TRBJ2-2; DNA: TGTGCCAGCTCACCACCTGCTGAAGGCCCCGGGGAGCTGTTTTTT; CDR3: CASSPPAEGPGELFF
size: -; D: -; V: TRBV20-1; J: TRBJ2-7; DNA: TGCAGTGCCGAGCGGCGAGCGGCAGTGGGCGAGCAGTACTTC; CDR3: CSAERRAAVGEQYF
size: -; D: -; V: TRBV12-3/TRBV12-4; J: TRBJ1-1; DNA: TGTGCCAGCAGTTTACAGGGGACGGACACTGAAGCTTTCTTT; CDR3: CASSLQGTDTEAFF
size: -; D: -; V: TRBV5-1; J: TRBJ2-5; DNA: TGCGCCAGCAGTAGGATGCGGGGCCAAGAGACCCAGTACTTC; CDR3: CASSRMRGQETQYF
size: -; D: TRBD1; V: TRBV7-2; J: TRBJ1-2; DNA: TGTGCCAGCAGCTTAGGGCAGGGGGGGGACTATGGCTACACCTTC; CDR3: CASSLGQGGDYGYTF
size: -; D: -; V: TRBV7-9; J: TRBJ1-5; DNA: TGTGCCAGCAGCTTAGGAACAGGGAGCAATCAGCCCCAGCATTTT; CDR3: CASSLGTGSNQPQHF
size: few; D: TRBD1; V: TRBV18; J: TRBJ2-1; DNA: TGTGCCAGCTCACCTGGGCCTCCCGGGACAGGGTACAATGAGCAGTTCTTC; CDR3: CASSPGPPGTGYNEQFF
size: few; D: -; V: TRBV20-1; J: TRBJ2-1; DNA: TGCAGTGCCCCACGTGGCAGGGGAATGTACAATGAGCAGTTCTTC; CDR3: CSAPRGRGMYNEQFF
size: many; D: -; V: TRBV15; J: TRBJ2-1; DNA: TGTGCCACCAGCAGAGATGTCAGGGATGAGCAGTTCTTC; CDR3: CATSRDVRDEQFF
size: -; D: TRBD2; V: TRBV24-1; J: TRBJ2-5; DNA: TGTGCCACCAGTGATGGGGGGGTCCAAGAGACCCAGTACTTC; CDR3: CATSDGGVQETQYF
size: -; D: -; V: TRBV9; J: TRBJ1-2; DNA: TGTGCCAGCAGTAATTCAAGGGGTCGCCTTGGCTACACCTTC; CDR3: CASSNSRGRLGYTF
size: few; D: -; V: TRBV15; J: TRBJ2-3; DNA: TGTGCCACCAGCAGAGTTCGGGACACGGATACGCAGTATTTT; CDR3: CATSRVRDTDTQYF
size: many; D: -; V: TRBV4-2; J: TRBJ2-2; DNA: TGTGCCAGCAGCCTCAAGGGCGGGACCGGGGAGCTGTTTTTT; CDR3: CASSLKGGTGELFF
size: few; D: -; V: TRBV3-1; J: TRBJ2-1; DNA: TGTGCCAGCAGCCAAGAGGCCGGGGGTGGTGAGCAGTTCTTC; CDR3: CASSQEAGGGEQFF
size: -; D: TRBD2; V: TRBV7-2; J: TRBJ2-7; DNA: TGTGCCAGCAGCCCCCACAGCGGGGGACCCTACGAGCAGTACTTC; CDR3: CASSPHSGGPYEQYF
size: -; D: TRBD1; V: TRBV6-5; J: TRBJ2-5; DNA: TGTGCCAGCAGTTACGGGCAGGGGGCCGGGGAGACCCAGTACTTC; CDR3: CASSYGQGAGETQYF
size: few; D: TRBD2; V: TRBV9; J: TRBJ2-1; DNA: TGTGCCAGCAGCATCGGACTAGCGGACAATGAGCAGTTCTTC; CDR3: CASSIGLADNEQFF
size: few; D: -; V: TRBV12-3/TRBV12-4; J: TRBJ2-5; DNA: TGTGCCAGCAGTTCGGACACCGTCCAGTACTTC; CDR3: CASSSDTVQYF
size: -; D: -; V: TRBV7-2; J: TRBJ1-1; DNA: TGTGCCAGCAGCCGATCCTGGACCGGCACTGAAGCTTTCTTT; CDR3: CASSRSWTGTEAFF
size: few; D: -; V: TRBV5-1; J: TRBJ1-1; DNA: TGCGCCAGCAGCTTGGCGGCAGGGAGGGCCACTGAAGCTTTCTTT; CDR3: CASSLAAGRATEAFF
size: few; D: -; V: TRBV7-7; J: TRBJ2-1; DNA: TGTGCCAGCAGCTCCAAGTCCTACAATGAGCAGTTCTTC; CDR3: CASSSKSYNEQFF
size: -; D: -; V: TRBV5-1; J: TRBJ1-4; DNA: TGCGCCAGCAGCGTCAGTGCAACTAATGAAAAACTGTTTTTT; CDR3: CASSVSATNEKLFF
size: once; D: -; V: TRBV6-5; J: TRBJ2-2; DNA: TGTGCCAGCAGTTACCACCGGAACACCGGGGAGCTGTTTTTT; CDR3: CASSYHRNTGELFF
size: few; D: -; V: TRBV12-3/TRBV12-4; J: TRBJ1-5; DNA: TGTGCCAGCACCTACGACAATTGGGATCAGCCCCAGCATTTT; CDR3: CASTYDNWDQPQHF
size: few; D: -; V: TRBV29-1; J: TRBJ2-1; DNA: TGCAGCGTCTACTCCCAAGCCCCTCTTCTGTTCTTC; CDR3: CSVYSQAPLLFF
size: -; D: TRBD2; V: TRBV6-1; J: TRBJ2-5; DNA: TGTGCCAGCAGTGAAGTGATACCCGGTCTAGCGGTACAAGAGACCCAGTACTTC; CDR3: CASSEVIPGLAVQETQYF
size: few; D: -; V: TRBV19; J: TRBJ1-5; DNA: TGTGCCAGTAGTATCTTCAGTAGCAATCAGCCCCAGCATTTT; CDR3: CASSIFSSNQPQHF
size: -; D: -; V: TRBV5-1; J: TRBJ2-3; DNA: TGCGCCAGCAGCTTAACGATCGGCACAGATACGCAGTATTTT; CDR3: CASSLTIGTDTQYF
size: few; D: -; V: TRBV5-1; J: TRBJ2-3; DNA: TGCGCCAGCAGCCTGGGGAGCGGGACAGGTGGAGATACGCAGTATTTT; CDR3: CASSLGSGTGGDTQYF
size: -; D: -; V: TRBV7-2; J: TRBJ2-7; DNA: TGTGCCAGCAGCCCTCACCCACAGGGACACGCCTACGAGCAGTACTTC; CDR3: CASSPHPQGHAYEQYF
size: many; D: -; V: TRBV20-1; J: TRBJ1-5; DNA: TGCAGTACTATGAAAGTGGGGGGCAATCAGCCCCAGCATTTT; CDR3: CSTMKVGGNQPQHF
size: -; D: TRBD1; V: TRBV14; J: TRBJ1-1; DNA: TGTGCCAGCAGCCGACGCAGGGGGAGTACTGAAGCTTTCTTT; CDR3: CASSRRRGSTEAFF
size: few; D: TRBD1; V: TRBV19; J: TRBJ1-1; DNA: TGTGCCAGTAGTAGGGACAGCTACATGAACACTGAAGCTTTCTTT; CDR3: CASSRDSYMNTEAFF
size: -; D: TRBD1; V: TRBV5-6; J: TRBJ1-1; DNA: TGTGCCAGCAGTACCGGGACAGGGGCCCTGAACACTGAAGCTTTCTTT; CDR3: CASSTGTGALNTEAFF